Following are 4 T cell receptor beta chains from one sample sequenced in a study of blood T cell repertoires in COVID-19. Data came from immunoSEQ multiplex PCR; TCRdb stores just in-frame clones and leaves some out. This sample has about 240,000 clones, with around nine tenths found just once. Sequenced input: peripheral blood. All receptors derive from a woman between 70 and 85 years old with active or convalescent COVID-19.

J is TRBJ2-2 and V is TRBV29-1; 10 nucleotides line up with TRBD1. This CDR3 comprises 14 residues. V trimming: 6 bases; J trimming: 5 bases; junction bases outside the gene matches: 6. The germline V gene has CDR1 SQVTM and CDR2 ANQGSEA. CDR3: CSVPGQGYTGELFF. CDR3 nucleotides: TGCAGCGTGCCGGGACAGGGGTATACCGGGGAGCTGTTTTTT.

CDR3 protein: CASSTGPAGGYTF. The DNA of the CDR3 is TGTGCCAGCAGCACCGGGCCTGCGGGCGGCTACACCTTC. The chain couples TRBV13 to TRBJ1-2; D is unclear. V was pared by 5 bases and J by 8 bases, with 15 bases between. Germline CDR1 and CDR2: PRHDT and FYEKMQ (reference sequence). This CDR3 has 13 residues.

Regarding this clone: Distinct nucleotide sequences in the sample also encode this CDR3. V gene TRBV27 combines with J gene TRBJ1-2, with a possible D match to TRBD1 (5 bases). Germline values: CDR1 MNHEY, CDR2 SMNVEV (reference sequence). The V and J ends lost 0 bases and 5 bases respectively, with 10 bases between them. The CDR3 length is 14 residues. The DNA of the CDR3 is TGTGCCAGCAGTTTATCGGGGCAGGGATATGGCTACACCTTC. Encoded protein: CASSLSGQGYGYTF.

J is TRBJ1-1 and V is TRBV7-9, with D maybe TRBD1 (5 bases). The V and J ends lost 5 bases and 3 bases respectively, with 19 bases between them. Per germline, CDR1 SEHNR and CDR2 FQNEAQ (reference sequence). This CDR3 spans 16 amino acids. As DNA, the CDR3 is TGTGCCAGCAGCCATAGCAGGGCGGGGATGCACACTGAAGCTTTCTTT. Translated: CASSHSRAGMHTEAFF.